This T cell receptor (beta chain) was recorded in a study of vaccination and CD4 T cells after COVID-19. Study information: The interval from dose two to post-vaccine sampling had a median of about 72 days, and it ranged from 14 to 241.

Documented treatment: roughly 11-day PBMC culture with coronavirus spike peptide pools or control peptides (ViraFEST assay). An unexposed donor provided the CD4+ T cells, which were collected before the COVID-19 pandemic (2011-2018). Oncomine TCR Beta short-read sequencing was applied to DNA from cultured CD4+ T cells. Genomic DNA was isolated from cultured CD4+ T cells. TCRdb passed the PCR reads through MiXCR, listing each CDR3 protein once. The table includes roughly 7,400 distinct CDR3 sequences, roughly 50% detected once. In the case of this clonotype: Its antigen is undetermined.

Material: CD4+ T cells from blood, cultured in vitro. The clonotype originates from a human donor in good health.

The chain's CDR3 is CASSNRDITGELFF. CDR3 in DNA: TGTGCCAGTAGTAACCGGGACATCACCGGGGAGCTGTTTTTT. The chain joins TRBV19 to TRBJ2-2; D possibly corresponds to TRBD1 (6 bases). Germline assignment: CDR1 LNHDA and CDR2 SQIVND (reference sequence). Between the trimmed V and J ends, which lost 4 bases and 4 bases, there was a span of 10 bases. The CDR3 runs to 14 residues. The full variable domain, with the rest looked up from reference TRBV19 and TRBJ2-2, is DGGITQSPKYLFRKEGQNVTLSCEQNLNHDAMYWYRQDPGQGLRLIYYSQIVNDFQKGDIAEGYSVSREKKESFPLTVTSAQKNPTAFYLCASSNRDITGELFFGEGSRLTVL.